This T cell receptor (beta chain) was profiled in a study of CD8 T cells in Susac syndrome. Random hexamers primed reverse transcription of about 0.5 to 1 ug RNA. TCRdb independently ran MiXCR on the immunoSEQ multiplex PCR reads; one entry per CDR3 protein. The data hold some 300,000 distinct CDR3 sequences, with approximately 89% observed a single time. This CDR3 is 17 amino acids long. The germline CDR1 and CDR2 sequences are SGHTA and FQGTGA. V was trimmed by 5 bases and J by 0 bases, leaving 18 bases between them. The sample taken for sequencing was CD8+ T cells from PBMCs. The sequence was obtained from a human donor with multiple sclerosis. The chain recombines TRBV7-3 with TRBJ2-3; no firm D call. The CDR3 nucleotides are TGTGCCAGCAGCACCGCTCCCGGAGATTATAGCACAGATACGCAGTATTTT. Encoded protein: CASSTAPGDYSTDTQYF.